The 7 T cell receptor beta chains below all came from one sample that was sequenced in a study of blood T cell repertoires in COVID-19. Only in-frame clones appear in the TCRdb table, and some are missing; sequencing was by immunoSEQ multiplex PCR. The sample has 300,000 to 400,000 clones; 89% are singletons. The specimen sequenced was PBMCs or T cells enriched from blood (not recorded which). Every receptor here comes from a man in his fifties or sixties who had recovered from COVID-19.

This clone was seen only once. The same CDR3 is also encoded by other DNA sequences in this sample. The V and J genes are TRBV5-1 and TRBJ2-1, with 7 nucleotides matching TRBD1. The CDR3 spans 14 residues. With V trimmed by 0 bases and J by 4 bases, 1 base remained unmatched. CDR1 and CDR2 (germline): SGHRS, YFSETQ. The CDR3 DNA reads as TGCGCCAGCAGCTTGGCGACAGGGTACAATGAGCAGTTCTTC. This translates into CASSLATGYNEQFF.

The chain is built from TRBV24-1 and TRBJ2-3, with TRBD1 as a possible D gene (6 bases). The V gene lost 4 bases and the J gene lost 2 bases, with 12 bases spanning the gap. The CDR3 is made up of 15 amino acids. Germline CDR1 reads KGHDR; CDR2 reads SFDVKD. The CDR3 sequence is CATSDHRAPTDTQYF. The CDR3 DNA sequence: TGTGCCACCAGTGACCACAGGGCCCCCACAGATACGCAGTATTTT.

This clone was seen only once. This rearrangement joins TRBV7-2 to TRBJ2-1; 8 positions match TRBD1. Germline assignment: CDR1 SGHTA and CDR2 FQGNSA. Unmatched junction bases numbered 4, after V lost 5 bases and J lost 7 bases. This CDR3 contains 13 residues. In DNA, the CDR3 is TGTGCCAGCAGCAGGACAGGGTTTAATGAGCAGTTCTTC. Residues: CASSRTGFNEQFF.

The chain employs TRBV7-3 and TRBJ2-1; the match to TRBD2 covers 8 bases. This CDR3 is 16 amino acids long. The germline V gene has CDR1 SGHTA and CDR2 FQGTGA. V lost 5 bases and J lost 2; bases outside the gene matches: 8. CDR3 amino acids: CASSPQVAGPYNEQFF. The CDR3 bases are TGTGCCAGCAGCCCTCAGGTAGCGGGACCCTACAATGAGCAGTTCTTC.

This clone was observed once. This sequence joins TRBV3-1 (or the pseudogene TRBV3-2) and TRBJ2-1, with 11 bases lining up with TRBD2. CDR1 LGHDT and CDR2 YNNKEL come from the germline V gene (reference sequence). Losses at the gene ends were 3 bases for V and 2 bases for J; bases not matched to a gene: 0. The CDR3 loop spans 15 amino acids. Here the CDR3 reads CASSHSGRAYNEQFF. Written as DNA, the CDR3 is TGTGCCAGCAGCCATAGCGGGAGGGCCTACAATGAGCAGTTCTTC.

The chain joins TRBV25-1 to TRBJ1-5; D unresolved. V lost 3 bases and J lost 5, with 8 bases in between. Germline V gives CDR1 MGHDK, CDR2 SYGVNS. The CDR3 is made up of 13 amino acids. The CDR3 nucleotides read TGTGCCAGCAGTGACGGAGCCTATCAGCCCCAGCATTTT. Residues: CASSDGAYQPQHF.

This clone was observed once. The rearrangement uses TRBV24-1 and TRBJ2-5; TRBD1 matches 7 bases. This CDR3 contains 16 residues. The junction had 4 bases not matched to a gene; V was cut back by 0 bases and J by 1 base. The V gene's germline CDR1 is KGHDR and CDR2 SFDVKD. For the CDR3, the DNA is TGTGCCACCAGTGATTTGCCTAGGACAGGCCAAGAGACCCAGTACTTC. Protein product: CATSDLPRTGQETQYF.